Only one count was recorded for the clone carrying this TCR beta chain. The data originate from a study of control samples from healthy donors and cancer patients. Repertoires were generated with immunoSEQ multiplex PCR, while TCRdb's copy carries only in-frame clones and drops some. The repertoire holds roughly 49,000 clones, with around nine tenths as singletons. The specimen was PBMCs. The clonotype comes from a man aged 50 to 59 with head and neck cancer.

This CDR3 is CASTRQGLLTGELFF. CDR3 DNA: TGTGCCAGCACCCGACAGGGTTTACTCACCGGGGAGCTGTTTTTT. This chain uses TRBV11-2 with TRBJ2-2; TRBD1 aligns across 7 bases. Trimming at V came to 7 bases and at J to 4 bases, leaving 9 bases not matched to a gene. The germline gives CDR1 SGHAT, CDR2 FQNNGV. The CDR3 length is 15 residues.